This TCR beta chain was identified in a study of cytomegalovirus exposure and HLA in healthy donors. Overall study: Of the donors genotyped, about 390 in all, about 82% fell in the Caucasian-associated ancestry cluster. Study conclusions and caveats: One cluster of highly shared sequence variants probably arose as a sequencing artifact. Earlier results showed most TCR beta V segments being productive about 90% or about 30% of the time.

Amplification used 60 Vbeta primers and 13 Jbeta primers. Generated by immunoSEQ multiplex PCR, the TCRdb table keeps only in-frame clones and is missing some. The data show about 120,000 clones, over 8% seen once. J was trimmed by 6 bases and V by 5 bases; bases with no gene match: 10. CDR1 SGHNT and CDR2 YENEEA come from the germline V gene. The CDR3 sequence is 14 residues long. This clone was picked up a small number of times. Its antigen remains unknown. This sequence joins TRBV11-3 and TRBJ2-7; 7 bases agree with TRBD1. The sample was PBMCs. The TCR sequence derives from a man aged 25-40 years in good health and CMV-seronegative. The CDR3 loop is CASSPGKGGVEQYF. The CDR3 DNA follows: TGTGCCAGCAGCCCCGGGAAAGGGGGCGTCGAGCAGTACTTC.